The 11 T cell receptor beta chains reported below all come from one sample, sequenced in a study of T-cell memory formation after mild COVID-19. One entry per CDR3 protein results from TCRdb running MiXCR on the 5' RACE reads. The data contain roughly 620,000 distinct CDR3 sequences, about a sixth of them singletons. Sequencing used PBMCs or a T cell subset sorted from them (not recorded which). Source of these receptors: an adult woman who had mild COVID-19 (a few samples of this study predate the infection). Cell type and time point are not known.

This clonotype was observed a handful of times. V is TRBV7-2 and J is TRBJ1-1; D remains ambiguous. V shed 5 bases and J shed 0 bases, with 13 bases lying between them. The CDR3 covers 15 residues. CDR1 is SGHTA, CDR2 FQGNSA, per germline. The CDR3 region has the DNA TGTGCCAGCAGCCACTTGGGCGCCATGAACACTGAAGCTTTCTTT. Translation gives CASSHLGAMNTEAFF.

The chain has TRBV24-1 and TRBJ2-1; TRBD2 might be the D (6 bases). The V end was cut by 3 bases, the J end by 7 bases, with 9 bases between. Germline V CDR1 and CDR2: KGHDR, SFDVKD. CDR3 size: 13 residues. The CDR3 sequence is CATSDDGLNEQFF. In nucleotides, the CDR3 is TGTGCCACCAGTGATGATGGACTAAATGAGCAGTTCTTC.

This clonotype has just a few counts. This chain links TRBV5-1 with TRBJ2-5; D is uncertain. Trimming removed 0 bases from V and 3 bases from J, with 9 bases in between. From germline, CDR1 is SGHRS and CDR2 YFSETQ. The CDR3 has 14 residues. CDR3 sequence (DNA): TGCGCCAGCAGCTTGGGGGATCCAGAAGAGACCCAGTACTTC. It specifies CASSLGDPEETQYF.

The CDR3 loop reads CATSDSGGQAYEQYF. DNA for the CDR3: TGTGCCACCAGTGATTCGGGGGGACAGGCCTACGAGCAGTACTTC. This chain connects TRBV24-1 to TRBJ2-7; weak D call: TRBD1 (8 bases). V was shortened by 2 bases and J by 2 bases, with 12 bases between the two germline ends. Germline V gives CDR1 KGHDR, CDR2 SFDVKD. The CDR3 length is 15 residues.

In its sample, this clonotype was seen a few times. Here the CDR3 reads CASSLGHDWGEQFF. In nucleotides, the CDR3 is TGTGCCAGCAGCTTGGGACACGACTGGGGTGAGCAGTTCTTC. This rearrangement joins TRBV7-9 to TRBJ2-1; D is perhaps TRBD1 (6 bases). The V gene lost 3 bases and the J gene lost 9 bases, with 15 bases spanning the gap. Germline V gives CDR1 SEHNR, CDR2 FQNEAQ (reference sequence). The CDR3 totals 14 residues.

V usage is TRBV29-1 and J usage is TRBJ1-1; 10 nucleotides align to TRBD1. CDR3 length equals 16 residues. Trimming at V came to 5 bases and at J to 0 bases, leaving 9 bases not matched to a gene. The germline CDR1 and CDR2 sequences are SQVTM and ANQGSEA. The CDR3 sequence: CSVFIGTGALNTEAFF. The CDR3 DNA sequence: TGCAGCGTTTTTATAGGGACAGGGGCGCTGAACACTGAAGCTTTCTTT.

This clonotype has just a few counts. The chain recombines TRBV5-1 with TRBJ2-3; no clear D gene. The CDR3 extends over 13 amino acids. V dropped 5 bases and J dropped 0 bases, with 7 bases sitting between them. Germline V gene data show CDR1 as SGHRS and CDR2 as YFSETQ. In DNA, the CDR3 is TGCGCCAGCAGAGATACTAGCACAGATACGCAGTATTTT. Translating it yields CASRDTSTDTQYF.

CDR3 in amino acids: CASSLVGRQNTEAFF. The CDR3 DNA reads TGTGCCAGCAGCTTAGTGGGTAGACAGAACACTGAAGCTTTCTTT. This chain joins TRBV11-2 and TRBJ1-1; D uncertain. Germline V gene data show CDR1 as SGHAT and CDR2 as FQNNGV. CDR3 size: 15 residues. The V and J ends lost 1 base and 1 base respectively, with 10 bases between them.

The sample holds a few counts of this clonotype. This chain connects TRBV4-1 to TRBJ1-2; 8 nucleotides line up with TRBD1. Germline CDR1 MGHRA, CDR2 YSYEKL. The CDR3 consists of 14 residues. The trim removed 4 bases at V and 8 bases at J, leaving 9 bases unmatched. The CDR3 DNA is TGCGCCAGCAGCCCGAGGACAGGGATTGAGGGCTACACCTTC. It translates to CASSPRTGIEGYTF.

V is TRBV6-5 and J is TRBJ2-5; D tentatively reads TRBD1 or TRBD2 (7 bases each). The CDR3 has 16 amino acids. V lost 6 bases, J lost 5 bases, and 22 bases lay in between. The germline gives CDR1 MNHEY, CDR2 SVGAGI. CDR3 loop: CASRSTGTAGKETQYF. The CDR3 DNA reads TGTGCCAGCAGATCGACAGGGACAGCGGGAAAGGAGACCCAGTACTTC.

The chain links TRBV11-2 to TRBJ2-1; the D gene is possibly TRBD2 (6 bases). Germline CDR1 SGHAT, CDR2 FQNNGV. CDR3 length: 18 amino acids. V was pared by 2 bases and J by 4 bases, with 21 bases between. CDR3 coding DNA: TGTGCCAGCAGCTTATCAACGGAGGGGATCGTGTTTTACAATGAGCAGTTCTTC. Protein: CASSLSTEGIVFYNEQFF.